The 28 T cell receptor beta chains given below trace back to one sample, sequenced in a study of T cell repertoires and HLA-DP antigens. Using immunoSEQ multiplex PCR, the repertoire was profiled, and TCRdb retains in-frame clones only, with some absent. The table includes about 73,000 clones, around three quarters detected once. Which antigens these TCRs recognize remains unknown. The sequencing sample was made of CD4+ T cells from PBMCs. All receptors come from a man between 60 and 75 years old in good health and CMV-seronegative.

V is TRBV6-5 and J is TRBJ2-3, with a tentative D call TRBD2 (5 bases). V lost 2 bases and J lost 3, with 9 bases in between. Germline assignment: CDR1 MNHEY and CDR2 SVGAGI. This CDR3 is built from 14 residues. CDR3 sequence (DNA): TGTGCCAGCAGTTACAAGCGGAGTACAGATACGCAGTATTTT. Residues: CASSYKRSTDTQYF.

The chain has TRBV19 and TRBJ2-5; D not certain. Germline V CDR1 and CDR2: LNHDA, SQIVND (reference sequence). The germline V and J ends were trimmed by 3 bases and 4 bases, with 15 bases remaining between them. The CDR3 spans 15 residues. The CDR3 loop is CASSIGRLVGETQYF. CDR3 in DNA: TGTGCCAGTAGTATTGGTCGGCTAGTGGGAGAGACCCAGTACTTC.

The J gene is TRBJ1-1, the V gene TRBV9; D perhaps matches TRBD1 (6 bases). Germline V gene sequence: CDR1 SGDLS, CDR2 YYNGEE. The CDR3 runs 15 residues. Trimming took off 3 bases at V and 4 bases at J, with 16 bases between the two ends. The CDR3 nucleotides read TGTGCCAGCAGCGCAACAGGGTCGGGAGGCACTGAAGCTTTCTTT. The encoded protein is CASSATGSGGTEAFF.

Only one count was recorded for this clone. The V call is TRBV7-9, the J call TRBJ2-1; 7 bases align to TRBD2. The CDR3 runs to 15 residues. The ends lost 5 bases at V and 3 bases at J; junction bases unmatched: 7. Looked up from germline, CDR1 is SEHNR and CDR2 is FQNEAQ (reference sequence). CDR3 protein: CASSPRGSFYNEQFF. The CDR3, as DNA: TGTGCCAGCAGCCCGCGGGGGAGCTTCTACAATGAGCAGTTCTTC.

V usage is TRBV14 and J usage is TRBJ1-6; D unresolved. V was clipped by 1 base and J by 0 bases, with 7 bases between them. Germline V gene data show CDR1 as SGHDN and CDR2 as FVKESK. CDR3 length: 16 amino acids. The CDR3: CASSQGYSSYNSPLHF. CDR3 coding DNA: TGTGCCAGCAGCCAAGGCTACAGCTCCTATAATTCACCCCTCCACTTT.

The chain links TRBV14 to TRBJ1-3; D not certain. Trimming stripped 0 bases from V and 0 bases from J, with 12 bases between. CDR1 is SGHDN, CDR2 FVKESK, per germline. This CDR3 comprises 17 residues. The CDR3 here is CASSQDRNPSSGNTIYF. DNA of the CDR3: TGTGCCAGCAGCCAAGATAGGAACCCTAGCTCTGGAAACACCATATATTTT.

This clone has a handful of counts. J is TRBJ2-1 and V is TRBV6-5, with 7 positions matching TRBD1. This CDR3 comprises 15 residues. The germline CDR1 and CDR2 sequences are MNHEY and SVGAGI. With V trimmed by 5 bases and J by 10 bases, 14 bases remained unmatched. The CDR3 DNA reads as TGTGCCAGCAGTAGTCTCGGGACAGCCACATTAGAGCAGTTCTTC. Encoded protein: CASSSLGTATLEQFF.

Note on this clone: The same CDR3 arises from other DNA sequences in this sample as well. This chain joins TRBV6-6 and TRBJ1-5; possibly TRBD1 for D (6 bases). The CDR3 totals 14 residues. Looked up from germline, CDR1 is MNHNY and CDR2 is SVGAGI (reference sequence). V was shortened by 3 bases and J by 6 bases, with 12 bases between the two germline ends. The CDR3, as DNA: TGTGCCAGCAGTTATGGGGGGGCGGGTCAGCCCCAGCATTTT. Amino acids: CASSYGGAGQPQHF.

J is TRBJ1-2 and V is TRBV29-1; 7 positions agree with TRBD1. The V and J ends lost 8 bases and 2 bases, in that order; junction bases with no gene match: 5. This CDR3 is 12 amino acids long. From germline, CDR1 is SQVTM and CDR2 ANQGSEA. For the CDR3, the DNA is TGCAGCATTCGGACAGGAAACTATGGCTACACCTTC. The encoded protein is CSIRTGNYGYTF.

In this sample, this clone is medium-sized (0.01 to 0.1%). This sequence joins TRBV28 and TRBJ1-2; the D gene is possibly TRBD1 (5 bases). The CDR3 totals 12 residues. Trimming stripped 8 bases from V and 8 bases from J, with 15 bases between. From germline, CDR1 is MDHEN and CDR2 SYDVKM. CDR3 residues: CASVTGVLGYTF. CDR3 in DNA: TGTGCCAGCGTTACGGGGGTCTTGGGCTACACCTTC.

V gene TRBV7-8 combines with J gene TRBJ2-1, with 8 bases fitting TRBD2. This CDR3 is built from 16 residues. Germline CDR1 reads SGHVS; CDR2 reads FQNEAQ. Losses at the gene ends were 1 base for V and 8 bases for J; bases not matched to a gene: 10. The CDR3 DNA reads TGTGCCAGCAGCTTAGGCCTACGCGGGGGGTTGGATGAGCAGTTCTTC. This gives the protein CASSLGLRGGLDEQFF.

The CDR3 loop is CASSYRNTEAFF. The CDR3 DNA reads as TGTGCCAGCAGTTACAGAAACACTGAAGCTTTCTTT. The chain employs TRBV6-6 and TRBJ1-1; D remains unclear. CDR3 size: 12 residues. Trimming removed 2 bases from V and 2 bases from J, with 3 bases in between. From germline, CDR1 is MNHNY and CDR2 SVGAGI (reference sequence).

This chain uses TRBV25-1 with TRBJ2-4; possible D gene TRBD1, 6 bases. The ends were cut back, 1 base at V and 4 bases at J, with 17 bases in the middle. Per the germline V gene, CDR1 is MGHDK and CDR2 is SYGVNS. The CDR3 is 17 residues long. CDR3 in DNA: TGTGCCAGCAGTGAATCCCAGGGTAGAGGGGGTAAAAACATTCAGTACTTC. Its translation is CASSESQGRGGKNIQYF.

J is TRBJ1-1 and V is TRBV7-6, with 7 positions matching TRBD1. This CDR3 is 14 amino acids long. V shed 0 bases, J shed 5 bases, and the junction held 3 bases outside the gene matches. CDR1 is SGHVS, CDR2 FNYEAQ, per germline. The CDR3 bases are TGTGCCAGCAGCTTAGCGGGACAGCAAACTGAAGCTTTCTTT. Translating gives CASSLAGQQTEAFF.

The chain recombines TRBV6-6 with TRBJ1-1; the D is unclear. The CDR3 loop spans 14 amino acids. From germline, CDR1 is MNHNY and CDR2 SVGAGI (reference sequence). V was shortened by 6 bases and J by 6 bases, with 17 bases between the two germline ends. The CDR3 bases are TGTGCCAGCAGCCCCTCAGTTATTCGCGCTGAAGCTTTCTTT. Protein sequence: CASSPSVIRAEAFF.

V gene TRBV27 combines with J gene TRBJ1-2, with a weak D call TRBD1 (5 bases). This CDR3 comprises 12 residues. The germline gives CDR1 MNHEY, CDR2 SMNVEV (reference sequence). V lost 6 bases, J lost 7 bases, and 12 bases lay in between. The CDR3 DNA reads as TGTGCCAGCAGGCAGGGAATCGGTGGCTACACCTTC. Amino acids: CASRQGIGGYTF.

The chain combines TRBV15 with TRBJ2-1; TRBD2 might be the D (7 bases). Germline lookup yields CDR1 LNHNV and CDR2 YYDKDF (reference sequence). V was pared by 10 bases and J by 5 bases, with 18 bases between. This CDR3 comprises 14 residues. The CDR3 loop is CAIGRGNVDNEQFF. The CDR3 bases are TGTGCCATTGGGAGGGGGAATGTGGACAATGAGCAGTTCTTC.

This chain uses TRBV19 with TRBJ2-1; maybe TRBD2 (5 bases). The V gene lost 3 bases and the J gene lost 10 bases, with 13 bases spanning the gap. CDR1 and CDR2 from the germline V gene are LNHDA and SQIVND (reference sequence). This CDR3 is built from 13 residues. The CDR3 DNA sequence: TGTGCCAGTAGTATTACGGCGGGCTGGGAGCAGTTCTTC. This translates into CASSITAGWEQFF.

The gene calls are TRBV7-3 and TRBJ2-2, with D unclear. This CDR3 spans 14 amino acids. Germline assignment: CDR1 SGHTA and CDR2 FQGTGA. Trimming removed 7 bases from V and 0 bases from J, with 9 bases in between. The CDR3 region has the DNA TGTGCCAGCACCCAGGAAACGAACACCGGGGAGCTGTTTTTT. This translates into CASTQETNTGELFF.

The J gene is TRBJ1-2, the V gene TRBV19; unclear D gene. V was clipped by 3 bases and J by 6 bases, with 14 bases between them. CDR3 length: 14 amino acids. Germline V CDR1 and CDR2: LNHDA, SQIVND (reference sequence). The CDR3 DNA reads TGTGCCAGTAGTATGCGGGGAGAAGGGAATGGCTACACCTTC. It yields the protein CASSMRGEGNGYTF.

CDR3 coding DNA: TGTGCCAGTAGTGCCGACAGGGGGGCGAGGACTGAAGCTTTCTTT. This translates into CASSADRGARTEAFF. The rearrangement links TRBV19 to TRBJ1-1; 9 nucleotides line up with TRBD1. CDR1 and CDR2 from the germline V gene are LNHDA and SQIVND (reference sequence). This CDR3 is built from 15 residues. Trimming at V came to 5 bases and at J to 5 bases, leaving 9 bases not matched to a gene.

The chain couples TRBV7-9 to TRBJ1-4, with unresolved D. Trimming left V 5 bases short and J 5 bases short, with 9 bases between. Germline CDR1 SEHNR, CDR2 FQNEAQ (reference sequence). The CDR3 has 13 residues. CDR3 in amino acids: CASSGVQNEKLFF. Here the CDR3 DNA reads TGTGCCAGCAGCGGCGTACAGAATGAAAAACTGTTTTTT.

This chain connects TRBV28 to TRBJ1-5; 8 nucleotides agree with TRBD1. CDR1 is MDHEN, CDR2 SYDVKM, per germline. The CDR3 is made up of 12 amino acids. After removal of 8 bases from V and 6 bases from J, the junction contained 3 bases not matched to a gene. Here the CDR3 DNA reads TGTGCCAGCCAACAGGGGGGTCAGCCCCAGCATTTT. Translated: CASQQGGQPQHF.

J is TRBJ1-1 and V is TRBV18; a possible D gene is TRBD1 (6 bases). The germline V and J ends were trimmed by 3 bases and 0 bases, with 17 bases remaining between them. The CDR3 runs 17 residues. Looked up from germline, CDR1 is KGHSH and CDR2 is LQKENI. The CDR3 DNA sequence: TGTGCCAGCTCACCGGGGGGCCCAATCCCCATGAACACTGAAGCTTTCTTT. It codes for CASSPGGPIPMNTEAFF.

The chain's CDR3 is CAWSPRDSGVGKLFF. CDR3 nucleotides: TGTGCCTGGAGTCCCCGGGACAGCGGAGTCGGAAAACTGTTTTTT. The chain is built from TRBV30 and TRBJ1-4; 7 bases match TRBD1. The germline gives CDR1 GTSNPN, CDR2 SVGIG (reference sequence). V was clipped by 2 bases and J by 10 bases; unmatched bases: 13. The CDR3 sequence is 15 residues long.

The chain has TRBV7-6 and TRBJ1-2; D is ambiguous. The CDR3 extends over 15 amino acids. V was cut by 2 bases and J by 2 bases, with 12 bases left in between. The germline V gene encodes CDR1 SGHVS and CDR2 FNYEAQ. CDR3: CASSLMAGRNYGYTF. Written as DNA, the CDR3 is TGTGCCAGCAGCTTAATGGCAGGCCGAAACTATGGCTACACCTTC.

The chain is built from TRBV7-2 and TRBJ2-5; TRBD2 agrees at 9 bases. This CDR3 comprises 17 residues. The V and J ends lost 1 base and 4 bases, in that order; junction bases with no gene match: 10. Germline CDR1 and CDR2: SGHTA and FQGNSA. CDR3: CASSLVLASGTRETQYF. The CDR3 nucleotides read TGTGCCAGCAGCTTAGTCCTCGCTAGCGGGACTCGAGAGACCCAGTACTTC.

The chain links TRBV7-2 to TRBJ1-2; D remains unclear. The CDR3 has 15 residues. Looked up from germline, CDR1 is SGHTA and CDR2 is FQGNSA. Trimming shortened V by 5 bases and J by 4 bases, and 17 bases separated the two germline ends. The CDR3, as DNA: TGTGCCAGCAGCCACACCCTGGACCCCCTCTATGGCTACACCTTC. This translates into CASSHTLDPLYGYTF. Full variable domain (outside the CDR3, taken from reference TRBV7-2 and TRBJ1-2): GAGVSQSPSNKVTEKGKDVELRCDPISGHTALYWYRQSLGQGLEFLIYFQGNSAPDKSGLPSDRFSAERTGGSVSTLTIQRTQQEDSAVYLCASSHTLDPLYGYTFGSGTRLTVV.